This T cell receptor (beta chain) was observed in a study of blood T cells in healthy people across ages. Study-level results: No one knew whether donors had CMV, which possibly confounded expanded clonotype changes.

Per sample, extraction of total RNA gave at least 6 micrograms in every case. Details on this clonotype: Its antigen remains unknown.

Looked up from germline, CDR1 is SEHNR and CDR2 is FQNEAQ (reference sequence). V was pared by 2 bases and J by 6 bases, with 11 bases between. The CDR3 totals 13 residues. Sample-barcoded 5' priming and a J-beta primer mix drove a second PCR of roughly 6 to 12 cycles. Every cDNA molecule carried a tag from a template-switch adaptor bearing 12 random nucleotides. TCRdb fed the 5' RACE reads into MiXCR, producing one record per CDR3 protein. The sample has fewer than 800,000 distinct CDR3 sequences, approximately 25% seen once. A further study also used this sample, focusing on T cells of mothers and their children. From that paper: Regardless of relatedness, pairs show thymic selection shaping TCR recombination output in a similar manner.

The clonotype originates from a boy under 18 in good health. The rearrangement joins TRBV7-9 to TRBJ2-7, with D perhaps TRBD2 (5 bases). Sequenced input: blood. The CDR3 sequence is CASSLLGVIEQYF. The CDR3 DNA follows: TGTGCCAGCAGCTTACTGGGAGTTATCGAGCAGTACTTC. Looking up the rest from reference TRBV7-9 and TRBJ2-7 gives the full variable domain: DTGVSQNPRHKITKRGQNVTFRCDPISEHNRLYWYRQTLGQGPEFLTYFQNEAQLEKSRLLSDRFSAERPKGSFSTLEIQRTEQGDSAMYLCASSLLGVIEQYFGPGTRLTVT.